The rows below give T cell receptor beta chains drawn from one sample of a study of blood T cell repertoires in COVID-19. Data came from immunoSEQ multiplex PCR; TCRdb stores just in-frame clones and leaves some out. The data show some 200,000 clones, 86% seen once. Sequenced sample: peripheral blood. The receptors originated from a man in his fifties or sixties with acute or convalescent COVID-19. CDR3s include the opening cysteine and the closing phenylalanine or tryptophan. Fields, in order: J gene, V gene, CDR3 protein.

TRBJ1-2 TRBV6-5 CASSYSLGQEDGYTF
TRBJ1-2 TRBV10-1 CATRGPGWNYGYTF
TRBJ1-1 TRBV7-9 CASSSFGGTEAFF
TRBJ1-2 TRBV29-1 CSVQVRENYGYTF
TRBJ1-2 TRBV5-4 CASTEGVWYGYTF
TRBJ1-1 TRBV5-1 CASRHQQGDTEAFF
TRBJ2-3 TRBV9 CASSPKEVDTQYF
TRBJ1-4 TRBV20-1 CSASGRGVGEKLFF
TRBJ2-5 TRBV24-1 CATSGQGEETQYF
TRBJ1-3 TRBV19 CASKDRGISGNTIYF
TRBJ1-5 TRBV30 CAWDRGVYSNQPQHF
TRBJ1-5 TRBV2 CASSGYQGAGAQHF
TRBJ1-1 TRBV10-3 CAISESGNRGILRTEAFF
TRBJ1-1 TRBV10-2 CASSEPILSPGNTEAFF
TRBJ1-1 TRBV10-1 CASSESRQGNTEAFF